This T cell receptor beta chain was captured in a study of cytomegalovirus exposure and HLA in healthy donors. The study, taken as a whole, reports: In presence/absence analyses, roughly uniform sequencing depth across donors was assumed. TCR beta V segments were, for the most part, productive about 90% or about 30% of the time in an earlier analysis. The listing of 150 to 200 TCR beta chains classed them as cytomegalovirus-associated. Per a later analysis, 18,000 or so TCR beta sequences showed association with HLA alleles at 0.05 false discovery rate.

CDR1 and CDR2 from the germline V gene are MNHNY and SVGAGI (reference sequence). The CDR3 spans 13 residues. The V and J ends lost 5 bases and 2 bases respectively, with 9 bases between them. 60 Vbeta and 13 Jbeta primers were used in PCR. Sequenced by immunoSEQ multiplex PCR; TCRdb stores in-frame clones only, minus some. This table has about 120,000 clones, approximately 17% appearing once. Concerning this clone: Its antigen is unidentified.

This clonotype was obtained from a female donor in good health and CMV-seropositive. Sequenced: PBMCs. The chain joins TRBV6-6 to TRBJ2-5; possibly TRBD1 for D (5 bases). For the CDR3, the DNA is TGTGCCAGCAGTCCAGGGTCTCAAGAGACCCAGTACTTC. As protein: CASSPGSQETQYF.